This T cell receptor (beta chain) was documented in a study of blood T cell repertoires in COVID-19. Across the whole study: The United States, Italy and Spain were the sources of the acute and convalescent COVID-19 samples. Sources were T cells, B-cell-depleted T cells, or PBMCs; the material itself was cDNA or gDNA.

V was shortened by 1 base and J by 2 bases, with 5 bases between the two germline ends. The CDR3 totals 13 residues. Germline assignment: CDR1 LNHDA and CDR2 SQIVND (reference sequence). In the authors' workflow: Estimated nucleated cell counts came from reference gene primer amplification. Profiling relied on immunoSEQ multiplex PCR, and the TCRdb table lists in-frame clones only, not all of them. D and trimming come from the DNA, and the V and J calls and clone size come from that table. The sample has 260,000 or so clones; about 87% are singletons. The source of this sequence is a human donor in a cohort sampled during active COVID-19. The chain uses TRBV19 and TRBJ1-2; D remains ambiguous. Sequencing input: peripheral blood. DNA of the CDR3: TGTGCCAGTAGTATAGCGGAGAACTATGGCTACACCTTC. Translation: CASSIAENYGYTF.